This record covers a single T cell receptor beta chain. Antigen specificity is unknown. The CDR3 spans 14 residues. Between the trimmed V and J ends, which lost 4 bases and 4 bases, there was a span of 13 bases. In germline, CDR1 is LGHNA, CDR2 YSLEER. TCRdb's table, derived via immunoSEQ multiplex PCR, lists solely in-frame clones and lacks some. The sample contains 7,000 to 8,500 clones, about nine tenths of which appear only once. These data are taken from a study of neoadjuvant nivolumab and ipilimumab in lung cancer. General study results and limits: Resected tumors had greater TCR richness and clonality than uninvolved lung.

The sample was tumor tissue, taken after neoadjuvant nivolumab, alone or with ipilimumab, at or shortly before surgery. The chain links TRBV4-3 to TRBJ1-1, with D perhaps matching TRBD1 (6 bases). The receptor's source is an adult with non-small cell lung cancer. Some clones in this sample may be carry-over from other donors' samples. The CDR3 bases are TGCGCCAGCAGCCGGGGGGGCGCGACCACTGAAGCTTTCTTT. This translates into CASSRGGATTEAFF.